These T cell receptor beta chains were read from a single sample in a study of long-term antiretroviral therapy in people with HIV. The protocol was immunoSEQ multiplex PCR, while the TCRdb copy is restricted to in-frame clones and leaves out a portion. The sample consists of around 15,000 clones, around 84% of them appearing once. The sample consisted of unsorted PBMCs, taken 0.1 years after starting antiretroviral therapy. The receptors shown here come from a man aged 18 to 30 with HIV. CDR3s include the opening cysteine and the closing phenylalanine or tryptophan. D genes are given only for firm matches. Some rows have no size entry. The others give once, few or many, or a class for an expanded clone.

J: TRBJ1-4
D: -
V: TRBV6-1
size: -
CDR3: CASRDGGATNEKLFF
DNA: TGTGCCAGCAGGGACGGGGGTGCAACTAATGAAAAACTGTTTTTT

J: TRBJ1-5
D: -
V: TRBV7-9
size: once
CDR3: CASSPPGAGNQPQHF
DNA: TGTGCCAGCAGCCCCCCCGGGGCGGGGAATCAGCCCCAGCATTTT

J: TRBJ1-1
D: TRBD1
V: TRBV2
size: once
CDR3: CASSETGGGGEAFF
DNA: TGTGCCAGCAGCGAGACAGGGGGCGGGGGTGAAGCTTTCTTT

J: TRBJ2-1
D: -
V: TRBV9
size: -
CDR3: CASSVDRFYNEQFF
DNA: TGTGCCAGCAGCGTAGACAGGTTTTATAATGAGCAGTTCTTC

J: TRBJ2-1
D: TRBD1
V: TRBV6-5
size: -
CDR3: CASRTGTGSYNEQFF
DNA: TGTGCCAGCAGGACAGGGACAGGGTCTTACAATGAGCAGTTCTTC

J: TRBJ1-5
D: TRBD1
V: TRBV5-1
size: -
CDR3: CASSPGQGGNQPQHF
DNA: TGCGCCAGCAGCCCCGGACAGGGAGGCAATCAGCCCCAGCATTTT

J: TRBJ1-5
D: -
V: TRBV4-2
size: -
CDR3: CASSHSWQGDLRGNQPQHF
DNA: TGTGCCAGCAGCCACTCCTGGCAGGGCGATTTAAGAGGCAATCAGCCCCAGCATTTT

J: TRBJ1-5
D: -
V: TRBV6-6
size: -
CDR3: CASSSGENQPQHF
DNA: TGTGCCAGCAGTTCGGGGGAGAATCAGCCCCAGCATTTT

J: TRBJ2-5
D: -
V: TRBV30
size: -
CDR3: CAWSMGGTPQETQYF
DNA: TGTGCCTGGAGTATGGGGGGGACACCACAAGAGACCCAGTACTTC

J: TRBJ2-7
D: -
V: TRBV7-9
size: -
CDR3: CASSPGSSSYEQYF
DNA: TGTGCCAGCAGCCCAGGCTCCTCCTCCTACGAGCAGTACTTC

J: TRBJ1-5
D: -
V: TRBV2
size: -
CDR3: CASSERAGPDSNQPQHF
DNA: TGTGCCAGCAGTGAAAGGGCGGGTCCAGATAGCAATCAGCCCCAGCATTTT

J: TRBJ2-7
D: -
V: TRBV27
size: once
CDR3: CASSLDYRVEQYF
DNA: TGTGCCAGCAGTTTGGACTACAGGGTCGAGCAGTACTTC

J: TRBJ1-4
D: -
V: TRBV28
size: -
CDR3: CASSLFAGDEKLFF
DNA: TGTGCCAGCAGTTTATTCGCCGGAGATGAAAAACTGTTTTTT

J: TRBJ2-1
D: TRBD2
V: TRBV19
size: -
CDR3: CASRALAGGGSEQFF
DNA: TGTGCCAGTAGGGCCCTAGCGGGAGGAGGTAGTGAGCAGTTCTTC

J: TRBJ1-5
D: -
V: TRBV4-3
size: -
CDR3: CASSQDYPGARPQHF
DNA: TGCGCCAGCAGCCAAGATTATCCGGGGGCGAGGCCCCAGCATTTT

J: TRBJ2-7
D: TRBD2
V: TRBV27
size: once
CDR3: CASREGLAGAYEQYF
DNA: TGTGCCAGCCGTGAGGGACTAGCGGGGGCCTACGAGCAGTACTTC

J: TRBJ1-6
D: -
V: TRBV5-4
size: -
CDR3: CASSVQGGSSPLHF
DNA: TGTGCCAGCAGCGTACAGGGCGGGAGTTCACCCCTCCACTTT

J: TRBJ2-7
D: TRBD2
V: TRBV27
size: -
CDR3: CASSSGDPIFDEQYF
DNA: TGTGCCAGCTCTAGCGGGGACCCCATCTTCGACGAGCAGTACTTC

J: TRBJ2-7
D: -
V: TRBV29-1
size: -
CDR3: CSVEDREGGSLSEQYF
DNA: TGCAGCGTTGAAGATCGAGAAGGGGGGTCCCTTAGCGAGCAGTACTTC

J: TRBJ2-2
D: TRBD1
V: TRBV7-2
size: -
CDR3: CASSLKTGSDTGELFF
DNA: TGTGCCAGCAGCTTGAAGACAGGGTCCGACACCGGGGAGCTGTTTTTT

J: TRBJ2-2
D: TRBD2
V: TRBV14
size: -
CDR3: CASSPRPGLAGANTGELFF
DNA: TGTGCCAGCAGCCCAAGACCGGGACTAGCGGGAGCAAACACCGGGGAGCTGTTTTTT

J: TRBJ1-2
D: -
V: TRBV5-5
size: -
CDR3: CASSLGGTGYTF
DNA: TGTGCCAGCAGCTTGGGGGGTACTGGCTACACCTTC